This T cell receptor (beta chain) was documented in a study of T cell changes during pregnancy in multiple sclerosis (dated by TCRdb to about 2019). Study-level background: In women with multiple sclerosis, the researchers looked at how the T cell repertoire shifted as pregnancy progressed.

After removal of 5 bases from V and 2 bases from J, the junction retains 5 bases not matched to a gene. Counted from cysteine to phenylalanine, this CDR3 has 14 amino acids. The entry retains the CDR3 DNA only, 42 bases that are in frame from base 1. The germline V gene (reference sequence) gives CDR1 as SEHNR and CDR2 as FQNEAQ. The library came from the immunoSEQ multiplex PCR assay. TCRdb re-hosts the immuneACCESS table, in-frame sequences only. Its copies lack some clones; in the studies checked, an unresolved V gene accounts for under half of them, and the cause for the rest is not known. The sample has some 110,000 clones on record, 92% of them singletons. In total, the top ten clones hold over 1.5% of the sample. Remarks on this clone: The target of this receptor is not known. No much larger clone is present one base from it, and per-base qualities are unavailable.

This chain is built from TRBV7-9 and TRBJ1-2; 7 bases in between match TRBD1. The sample was peripheral blood, taken in the third trimester of pregnancy. The sequence derives from a female donor with multiple sclerosis, enrolled in a pregnancy study. The CDR3 region: CASSVDRVNYGYTF. The DNA reads TGTGCCAGCAGCGTAGACAGGGTCAACTATGGCTACACCTTC.